This T cell receptor beta chain originates from a study of response to subunit inactivated influenza vaccine. The CDR3 totals 13 residues. V was clipped by 6 bases and J by 10 bases; unmatched bases: 9. The germline V gene has CDR1 ENHRY and CDR2 SYGVKD. TCRdb ran MiXCR on the RT-PCR reads and lists one entry per CDR3 protein. Here the sample spans 300,000 to 350,000 distinct CDR3 sequences, about 20% being singletons. This clonotype showed up just a few times. The sequenced sample was PBMCs from blood, obtained approximately 20 months after vaccination. The receptor's source is a man aged 50 to 69 who received an inactivated influenza vaccine. The chain recombines TRBV10-3 with TRBJ1-2; 9 bases agree with TRBD1. The CDR3 DNA follows: TGTGCCATCAGGGCTGGGGGACAGGGTGTCTACACCTTC. Translating gives CAIRAGGQGVYTF.